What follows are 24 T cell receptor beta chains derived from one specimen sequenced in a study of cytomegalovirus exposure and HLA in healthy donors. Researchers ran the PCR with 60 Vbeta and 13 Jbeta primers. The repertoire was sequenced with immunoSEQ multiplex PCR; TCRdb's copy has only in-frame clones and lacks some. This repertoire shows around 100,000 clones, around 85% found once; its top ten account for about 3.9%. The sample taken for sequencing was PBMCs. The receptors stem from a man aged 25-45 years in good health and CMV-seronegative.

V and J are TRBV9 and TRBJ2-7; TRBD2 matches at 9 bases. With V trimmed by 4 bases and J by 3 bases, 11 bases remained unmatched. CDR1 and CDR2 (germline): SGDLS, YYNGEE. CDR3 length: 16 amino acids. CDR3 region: CASSSPAAGGNYEQYF. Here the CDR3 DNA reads TGTGCCAGCAGCTCCCCTGCGGCGGGAGGGAACTACGAGCAGTACTTC.

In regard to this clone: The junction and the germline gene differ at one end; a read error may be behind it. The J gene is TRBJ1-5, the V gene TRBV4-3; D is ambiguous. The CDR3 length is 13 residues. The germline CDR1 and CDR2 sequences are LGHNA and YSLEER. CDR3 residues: CASSRQAGEPQHF. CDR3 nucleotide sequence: TGCGCCAGCAGCCGCCAAGCGGGCGAACCCCAGCACTTT.

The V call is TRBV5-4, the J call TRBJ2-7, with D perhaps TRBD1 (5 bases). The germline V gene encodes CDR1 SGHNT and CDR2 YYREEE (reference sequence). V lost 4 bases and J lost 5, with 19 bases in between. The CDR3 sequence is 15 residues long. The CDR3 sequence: CASSRVPDIQHEQYF. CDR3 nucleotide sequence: TGTGCCAGCAGCAGGGTCCCGGACATACAACACGAGCAGTACTTC.

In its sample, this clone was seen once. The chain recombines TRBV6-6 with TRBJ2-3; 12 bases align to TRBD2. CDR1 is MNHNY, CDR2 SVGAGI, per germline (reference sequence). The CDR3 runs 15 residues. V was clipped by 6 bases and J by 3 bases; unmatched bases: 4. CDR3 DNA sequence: TGTGCCAGCAGGAGACTAGCGGGAGTTACAGATACGCAGTATTTT. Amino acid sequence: CASRRLAGVTDTQYF.

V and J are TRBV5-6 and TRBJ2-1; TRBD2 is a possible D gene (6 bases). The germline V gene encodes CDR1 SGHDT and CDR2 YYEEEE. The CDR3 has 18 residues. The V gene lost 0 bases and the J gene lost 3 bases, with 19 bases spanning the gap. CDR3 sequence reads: CASSLARLRDSNYNEQFF. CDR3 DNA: TGTGCCAGCAGCTTGGCCCGCCTCCGGGACTCCAACTACAATGAGCAGTTCTTC.

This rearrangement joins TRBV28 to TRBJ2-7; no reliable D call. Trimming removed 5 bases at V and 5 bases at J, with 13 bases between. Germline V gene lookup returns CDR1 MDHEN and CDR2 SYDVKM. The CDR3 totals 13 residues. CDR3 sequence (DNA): TGTGCCAGCAGTCCCTACTCGGGTAACGAGCAGTACTTC. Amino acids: CASSPYSGNEQYF.

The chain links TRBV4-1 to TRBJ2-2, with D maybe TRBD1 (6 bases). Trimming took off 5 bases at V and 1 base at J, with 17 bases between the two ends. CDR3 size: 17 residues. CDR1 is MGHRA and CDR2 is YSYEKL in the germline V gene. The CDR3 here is CASSSGPGTKNTGELFF. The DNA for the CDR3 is TGCGCCAGCAGCTCAGGTCCGGGGACAAAGAACACCGGGGAGCTGTTTTTT.

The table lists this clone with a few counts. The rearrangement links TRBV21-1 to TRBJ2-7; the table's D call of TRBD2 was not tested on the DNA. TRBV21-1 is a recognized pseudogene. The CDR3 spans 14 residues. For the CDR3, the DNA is TGTGCCAGCAGCAAACCTAGCGGGAGCCACGAGCAGTACTTC. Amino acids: CASSKPSGSHEQYF.

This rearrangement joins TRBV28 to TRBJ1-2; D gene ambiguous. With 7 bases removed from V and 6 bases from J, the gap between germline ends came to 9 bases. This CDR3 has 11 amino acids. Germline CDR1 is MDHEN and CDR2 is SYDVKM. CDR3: CASTGFNGYTF. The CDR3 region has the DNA TGTGCCAGCACGGGGTTCAATGGCTACACCTTC.

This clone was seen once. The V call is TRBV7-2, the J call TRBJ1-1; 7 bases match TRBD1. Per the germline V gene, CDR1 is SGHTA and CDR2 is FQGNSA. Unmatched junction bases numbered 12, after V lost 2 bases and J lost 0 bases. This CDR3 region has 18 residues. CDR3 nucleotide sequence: TGTGCCAGCAGCTTATTCCCGTGGGACAGTCTCGTGAACACTGAAGCTTTCTTT. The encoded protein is CASSLFPWDSLVNTEAFF.

CDR3 sequence reads: CASSFPAGGFGETQYF. DNA of the CDR3: TGTGCCAGCAGCTTCCCAGCGGGGGGTTTCGGAGAGACCCAGTACTTC. This rearrangement joins TRBV5-4 to TRBJ2-5; 9 bases line up with TRBD2. This CDR3 is 16 amino acids long. Trimming took 2 bases from V and 4 from J; bases not matched to a gene: 9. CDR1 and CDR2 (germline): SGHNT, YYREEE (reference sequence).

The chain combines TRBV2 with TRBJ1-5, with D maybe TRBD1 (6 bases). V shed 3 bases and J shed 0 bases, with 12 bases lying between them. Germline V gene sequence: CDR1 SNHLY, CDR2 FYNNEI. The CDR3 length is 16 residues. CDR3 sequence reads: CASSEDRDYSNQPQHF. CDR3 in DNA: TGTGCCAGCAGTGAGGACAGAGATTATAGCAATCAGCCCCAGCATTTT. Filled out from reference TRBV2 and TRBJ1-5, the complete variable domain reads EPEVTQTPSHQVTQMGQEVILRCVPISNHLYFYWYRQILGQKVEFLVSFYNNEISEKSEIFDDQFSVERPDGSNFTLKIRSTKLEDSAMYFCASSEDRDYSNQPQHFGDGTRLSIL.

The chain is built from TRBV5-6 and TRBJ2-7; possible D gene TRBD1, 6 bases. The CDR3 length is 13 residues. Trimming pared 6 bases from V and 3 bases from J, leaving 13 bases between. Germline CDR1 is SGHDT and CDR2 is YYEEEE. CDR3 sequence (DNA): TGTGCCAGCACCCTGGGCAGGGGCTACGAGCAGTACTTC. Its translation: CASTLGRGYEQYF.

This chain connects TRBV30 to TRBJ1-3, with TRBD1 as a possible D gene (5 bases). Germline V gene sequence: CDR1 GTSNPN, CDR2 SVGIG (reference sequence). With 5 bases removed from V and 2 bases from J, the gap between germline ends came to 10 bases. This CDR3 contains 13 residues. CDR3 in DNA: TGTGCCTGGTATCAGGGTCCTGGAAACACCATATATTTT. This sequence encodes CAWYQGPGNTIYF.

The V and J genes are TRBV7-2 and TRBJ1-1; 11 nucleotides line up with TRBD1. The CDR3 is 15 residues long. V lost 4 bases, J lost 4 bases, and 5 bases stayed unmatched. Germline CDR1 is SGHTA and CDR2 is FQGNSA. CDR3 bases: TGTGCCAGCAGCTCTATTGGGACAGGGGGCACTGAAGCTTTCTTT. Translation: CASSSIGTGGTEAFF.

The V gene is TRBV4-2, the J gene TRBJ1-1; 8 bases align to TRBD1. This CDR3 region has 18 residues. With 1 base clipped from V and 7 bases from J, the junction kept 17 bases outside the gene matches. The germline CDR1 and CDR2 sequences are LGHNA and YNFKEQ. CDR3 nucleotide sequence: TGTGCCAGCAGCCAAGGTGTTTTGGACAGGGCTATCTATGGTGAAGCTTTCTTT. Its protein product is CASSQGVLDRAIYGEAFF.

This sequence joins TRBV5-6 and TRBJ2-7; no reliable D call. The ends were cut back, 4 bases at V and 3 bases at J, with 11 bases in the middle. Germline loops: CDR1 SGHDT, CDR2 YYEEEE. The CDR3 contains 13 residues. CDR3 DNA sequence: TGTGCCAGCAGCCGCACACGGGTCTACGAGCAGTACTTC. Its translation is CASSRTRVYEQYF. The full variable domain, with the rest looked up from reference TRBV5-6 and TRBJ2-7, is DAGVTQSPTHLIKTRGQQVTLRCSPKSGHDTVSWYQQALGQGPQFIFQYYEEEERQRGNFPDRFSGHQFPNYSSELNVNALLLGDSALYLCASSRTRVYEQYFGPGTRLTVT.

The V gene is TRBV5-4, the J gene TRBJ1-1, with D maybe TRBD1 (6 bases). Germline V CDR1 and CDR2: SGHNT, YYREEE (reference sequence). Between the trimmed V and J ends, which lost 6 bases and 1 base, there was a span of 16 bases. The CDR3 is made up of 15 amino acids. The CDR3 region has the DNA TGTGCCAGCACCCGTCGGGGGGCAACGAACACTGAAGCTTTCTTT. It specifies CASTRRGATNTEAFF.

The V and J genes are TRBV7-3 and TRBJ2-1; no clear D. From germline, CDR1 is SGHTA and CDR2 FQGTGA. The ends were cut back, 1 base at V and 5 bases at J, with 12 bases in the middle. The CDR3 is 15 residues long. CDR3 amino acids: CASSLSAITNNEQFF. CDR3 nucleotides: TGTGCCAGCAGCTTAAGTGCAATTACAAACAATGAGCAGTTCTTC.

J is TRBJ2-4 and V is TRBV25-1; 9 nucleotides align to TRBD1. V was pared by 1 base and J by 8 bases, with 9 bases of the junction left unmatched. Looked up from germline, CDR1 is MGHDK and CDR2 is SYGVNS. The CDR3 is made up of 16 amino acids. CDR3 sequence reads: CASSEFGDRGSDIQYF. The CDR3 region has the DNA TGTGCCAGCAGTGAATTTGGCGACAGGGGGTCGGACATTCAGTACTTC.

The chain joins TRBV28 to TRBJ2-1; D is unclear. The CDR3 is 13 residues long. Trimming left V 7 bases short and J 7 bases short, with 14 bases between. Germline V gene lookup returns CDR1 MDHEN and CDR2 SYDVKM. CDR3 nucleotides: TGTGCCAGCACATCCACGAGCCCGAATGAGCAGTTCTTC. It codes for CASTSTSPNEQFF.

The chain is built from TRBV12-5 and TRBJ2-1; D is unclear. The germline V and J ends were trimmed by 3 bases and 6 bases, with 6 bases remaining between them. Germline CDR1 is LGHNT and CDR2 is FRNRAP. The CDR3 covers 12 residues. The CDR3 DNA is TGTGCTAGTGGTTTCCCCGGCAATGAGCAGTTCTTC. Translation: CASGFPGNEQFF.

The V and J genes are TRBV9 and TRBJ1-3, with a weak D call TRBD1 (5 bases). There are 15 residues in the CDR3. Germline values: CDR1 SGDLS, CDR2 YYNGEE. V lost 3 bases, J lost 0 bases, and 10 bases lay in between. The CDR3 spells CASSETEVSGNTIYF. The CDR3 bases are TGTGCCAGCAGCGAGACAGAAGTCTCTGGAAACACCATATATTTT.

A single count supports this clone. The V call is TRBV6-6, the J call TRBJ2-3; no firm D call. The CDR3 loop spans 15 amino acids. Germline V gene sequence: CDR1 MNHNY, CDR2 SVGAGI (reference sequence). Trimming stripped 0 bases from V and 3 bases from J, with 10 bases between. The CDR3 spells CASSYSTERTDTQYF. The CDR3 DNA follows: TGTGCCAGCAGTTACTCGACGGAGCGAACAGATACGCAGTATTTT.